The 14 T cell receptor beta chains presented below share a single source sample, sequenced in a study of T cells in localized non-small cell lung cancer. Using immunoSEQ multiplex PCR, the repertoire was profiled, and TCRdb retains in-frame clones only, with some absent. This sample has 21,000 or so clones, with more than 75% found just once. This material consisted of PBMCs, taken before any cancer treatment. The receptors come from a woman aged 35-70 years with stage II squamous cell lung carcinoma.

V and J are TRBV5-1 and TRBJ2-1; D gene ambiguous. V was pared by 0 bases and J by 6 bases, with 13 bases between. The CDR3 totals 15 residues. Germline V gene data show CDR1 as SGHRS and CDR2 as YFSETQ. Here the CDR3 reads CASSLDSGITNEQFF. Here the CDR3 DNA reads TGCGCCAGCAGCTTGGACTCAGGAATAACCAATGAGCAGTTCTTC. Complete variable domain (other parts from reference TRBV5-1 and TRBJ2-1): KAGVTQTPRYLIKTRGQQVTLSCSPISGHRSVSWYQQTPGQGLQFLFEYFSETQRNKGNFPGRFSGRQFSNSRSEMNVSTLELGDSALYLCASSLDSGITNEQFFGPGTRLTVL.

This chain joins TRBV6-1 and TRBJ2-7; TRBD1 is a possible D gene (6 bases). Trimming stripped 1 base from V and 6 bases from J, with 31 bases between. The CDR3 runs 20 residues. CDR1 and CDR2 from the germline V gene are MNHNS and SASEGT. The CDR3: CASSEVGQISLGAARGEQYF. The CDR3 DNA is TGTGCCAGCAGTGAAGTTGGACAGATCTCATTGGGAGCGGCTAGAGGCGAGCAGTACTTC.

The chain recombines TRBV10-3 with TRBJ1-3, with D uncertain. The CDR3 is 16 residues long. Trimming removed 2 bases from V and 4 bases from J, with 15 bases in between. CDR1 is ENHRY, CDR2 SYGVKD, per germline. The DNA for the CDR3 is TGTGCCATCAGTGAGCGGGCCTTGGCTGGAGGAAACACCATATATTTT. Translation gives CAISERALAGGNTIYF.

V and J are TRBV10-3 and TRBJ1-1; TRBD1 is a possible D gene (6 bases). This CDR3 comprises 18 residues. The ends were cut back, 9 bases at V and 3 bases at J, with 29 bases in the middle. Looked up from germline, CDR1 is ENHRY and CDR2 is SYGVKD. The CDR3 region is CAISQPGSKRGMDTEAFF. The CDR3 coding sequence is TGTGCCATATCACAACCGGGATCCAAAAGGGGGATGGACACTGAAGCTTTCTTT.

The V and J genes are TRBV27 and TRBJ1-1; D remains ambiguous. Germline CDR1 reads MNHEY; CDR2 reads SMNVEV (reference sequence). This CDR3 has 13 amino acids. The V and J ends lost 6 bases and 5 bases respectively, with 13 bases between them. In DNA, the CDR3 is TGTGCCAGCAGGGGCGGGGTTGGTACTGAAGCTTTCTTT. Translating gives CASRGGVGTEAFF.

V usage is TRBV10-3 and J usage is TRBJ1-1, with D hard to call. Trimming shortened V by 2 bases and J by 1 base, and 11 bases separated the two germline ends. Per the germline V gene, CDR1 is ENHRY and CDR2 is SYGVKD. This CDR3 has 15 residues. The CDR3 coding sequence is TGTGCCATCAGTGAGGACACTACCTCGAACACTGAAGCTTTCTTT. It yields the protein CAISEDTTSNTEAFF.

The rearrangement joins TRBV2 to TRBJ2-1; 12 bases match TRBD1. This CDR3 comprises 15 residues. Unmatched junction bases numbered 9, after V lost 7 bases and J lost 8 bases. CDR1 is SNHLY and CDR2 is FYNNEI in the germline V gene. The DNA of the CDR3 is TGTGCCAGCACCACCCGGGGACAGGGGGCCCATGAGCAGTTCTTC. It translates to CASTTRGQGAHEQFF.

The J gene is TRBJ2-7, the V gene TRBV2, with unresolved D. V lost 8 bases and J 0 bases, leaving 5 bases between the germline ends. CDR1 is SNHLY, CDR2 FYNNEI, per germline. The CDR3 covers 11 residues. The CDR3 loop reads CASGYSYEQYF. CDR3 in DNA: TGTGCCAGCGGTTACTCCTACGAGCAGTACTTC.

The V gene is TRBV20-1, the J gene TRBJ1-4; the D is unclear. Between the trimmed V and J ends, which lost 2 bases and 5 bases, there was a span of 0 bases. Germline V lookup: CDR1 DFQATT, CDR2 SNEGSKA (reference sequence). The CDR3 runs 10 residues. CDR3 protein: CSARNEKLFF. DNA of the CDR3: TGCAGTGCTAGAAATGAAAAACTGTTTTTT.

The chain has TRBV2 and TRBJ2-1; TRBD2 matches at 10 bases. The V gene's germline CDR1 is SNHLY and CDR2 FYNNEI. The length of the CDR3 is 19 residues. The V and J ends lost 9 bases and 0 bases, in that order; junction bases with no gene match: 17. As DNA, the CDR3 is TGTGCCAGTCATGGGCGACTAGCGGGTCTCAAGATCTCCTACAATGAGCAGTTCTTC. It encodes CASHGRLAGLKISYNEQFF. The complete variable domain, with remaining parts taken from reference TRBV2 and TRBJ2-1, reads EPEVTQTPSHQVTQMGQEVILRCVPISNHLYFYWYRQILGQKVEFLVSFYNNEISEKSEIFDDQFSVERPDGSNFTLKIRSTKLEDSAMYFCASHGRLAGLKISYNEQFFGPGTRLTVL.

V usage is TRBV15 and J usage is TRBJ1-2, with 7 bases identical to TRBD1. V was clipped by 0 bases and J by 8 bases; unmatched bases: 12. The CDR3 consists of 16 residues. Germline values: CDR1 LNHNV, CDR2 YYDKDF (reference sequence). The CDR3 protein is CATSRDLGQALGGYTF. CDR3 coding DNA: TGTGCCACCAGCAGAGACCTAGGACAGGCCCTTGGGGGCTACACCTTC.

The chain joins TRBV29-1 to TRBJ2-3, with TRBD2 identical over 8 bases. Germline CDR1 reads SQVTM; CDR2 reads ANQGSEA. The trim removed 7 bases at V and 0 bases at J, leaving 3 bases unmatched. The CDR3 is 13 residues long. The CDR3 reads CSGSGVSTDTQYF. The CDR3, as DNA: TGCAGCGGTAGCGGGGTTAGCACAGATACGCAGTATTTT.

The chain carries TRBV27 and TRBJ2-5; D is possibly TRBD2 (6 bases). Germline V lookup: CDR1 MNHEY, CDR2 SMNVEV (reference sequence). CDR3 length equals 16 residues. The V end lost 0 bases, the J end lost 3 bases, and 14 bases lay between the germline ends. CDR3 protein: CASSLSVAAGEETQYF. DNA of the CDR3: TGTGCCAGCAGTTTATCGGTAGCGGCGGGCGAAGAGACCCAGTACTTC.

This clone has just one count. The chain couples TRBV7-8 to TRBJ2-3; 7 nucleotides match TRBD2. This CDR3 comprises 17 residues. V lost 1 base, J lost 3 bases, and 10 bases stayed unmatched. CDR1 is SGHVS and CDR2 is FQNEAQ in the germline V gene. CDR3 in DNA: TGTGCCAGCAGCTTAGGTCGGCGGGAGCGAAGGACAGATACGCAGTATTTT. Translating gives CASSLGRRERRTDTQYF.